This TCR beta chain was identified during a study of cytomegalovirus exposure and HLA in healthy donors. PCR primers comprised 60 Vbeta and 13 Jbeta primers. Assay used: immunoSEQ multiplex PCR; TCRdb lists only in-frame clones, some missing. This table has under 200,000 clones, approximately 85% appearing once. Study-wide points: The study listed under 200 cytomegalovirus-associated TCR beta chains. Sequence variants that were highly shared formed a cluster that was likely a sequencing artifact. Several V segments, TRBV6-2 and TRBV6-3 among them, could not be told apart and were dropped. With DRB1 most and HLA-C fewest, TCR association rates differed between HLA loci in a later analysis.

A note on this clone: The antigen remains undetermined.

The CDR3 is 15 amino acids. Germline V gene lookup returns CDR1 SGHRS and CDR2 YFSETQ. Trimming took 3 bases from V and 0 from J, leaving 12 bases between them. The source of this sequence is a woman between 45 and 65 years old in good health and CMV-seronegative. The chain employs TRBV5-1 and TRBJ1-2, with unresolved D. The sample consisted of PBMCs. CDR3 coding DNA: TGCGCCAGCAGCTCTTCCGGGAGCGCTAACTATGGCTACACCTTC. It specifies CASSSSGSANYGYTF.